The clone carrying this T cell receptor (beta chain) was seen ten or more times. Antigen specificity is unknown. With 3 bases removed from V and 10 bases from J, the gap between germline ends came to 10 bases. This CDR3 is 13 amino acids long. Germline loops: CDR1 KGHSH, CDR2 LQKENI. These data come from a study of T cells in Graves' hyperthyroidism and ophthalmopathy. In patients aged 18 to 65, hyperthyroidism was newly diagnosed, with duration under 2 months. PBMCs were derived from roughly 10 ml fresh peripheral blood. Amplified TCR beta CDR3 regions derived from RNA transcripts. When the TCR CDR3 underwent first-round RT-PCR, the HTBI primer set was used. TCRdb called the multiplex PCR reads again in MiXCR, with one record for every CDR3 protein. Of approximately 530,000 distinct CDR3 sequences listed, around 17% were seen once; the top ten hold approximately 18%. Study-level findings and limits: In blood, most of the thyroid clonotypes expanded above 0.001 were also present.

Material: blood. This TCR derives from a woman under 30 with Graves' hyperthyroidism. The chain is built from TRBV18 and TRBJ1-6; TRBD1 is a possible D gene (6 bases). CDR3 sequence reads: CASSPRQDSPLHF. CDR3 nucleotide sequence: TGTGCCAGCTCACCCAGACAGGACTCACCCCTCCACTTT.